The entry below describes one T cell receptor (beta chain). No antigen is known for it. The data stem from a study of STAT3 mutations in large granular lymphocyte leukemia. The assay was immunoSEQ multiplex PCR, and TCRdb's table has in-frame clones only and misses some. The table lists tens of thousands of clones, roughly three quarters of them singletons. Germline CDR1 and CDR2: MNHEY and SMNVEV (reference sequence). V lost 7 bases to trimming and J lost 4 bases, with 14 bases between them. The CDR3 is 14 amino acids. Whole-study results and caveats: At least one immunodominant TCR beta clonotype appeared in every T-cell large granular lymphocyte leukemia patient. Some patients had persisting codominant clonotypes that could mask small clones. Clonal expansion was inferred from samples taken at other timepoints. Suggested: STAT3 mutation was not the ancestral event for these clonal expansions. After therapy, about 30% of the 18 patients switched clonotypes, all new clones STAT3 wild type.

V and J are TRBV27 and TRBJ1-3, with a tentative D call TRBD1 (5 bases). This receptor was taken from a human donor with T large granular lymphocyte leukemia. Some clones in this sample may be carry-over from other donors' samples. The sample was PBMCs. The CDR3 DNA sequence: TGTGCCAGCAAAGGGGAGGGAGCCGGAAACACCATATATTTT. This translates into CASKGEGAGNTIYF.